This T cell receptor (beta chain) was retrieved from a study of T cell responses to AZD1222 COVID-19 vaccine (dated by TCRdb to the early 2020s). With regard to the full study: AZD1222 recipients whose second dose came at about 4 weeks and those whose second dose came at about 12 weeks were combined into one group, since spike-specific TCR depth and breadth did not differ between the two schedules. TCR sequencing covered 233 trial participants: 207 given two doses of AZD1222 and approximately 26 given two doses of MenACWY control vaccine. Trial participants were enrolled by age into 18-55, 56-69 and 70-plus year subgroups, with 148, 28 and 57 TCR-sequenced participants respectively.

In light of the paper, this sample's time point label describes: baseline before first vaccination. Vaccinee samples were obtained from the UK trials COV001 and COV002, which included a single-blind randomized controlled phase 2/3 trial of AZD1222 (ChAdOx1 nCoV-19) in healthy adults. For TCRbeta chain sequencing, PBMC samples from trial participants were taken at day 0 and at day 28 after the second dose. What the work shows at the level of the full study, not this receptor alone: Because no samples from the day 14 peak response were available, repertoires could be characterized only after the peak T cell response. Conclusions about previously exposed vaccinees are limited because only a handful of AZD1222 recipients were SARS-CoV-2 seropositive at baseline. In the small 56-69-year group, the increase in depth fell short of significance, most likely because of low power. Reportedly, close to half of the unique spike-specific TCRs recognized epitopes lying outside the regions that are mutated in the B.1.351 and B.1.1.7 variants. After two AZD1222 doses, both the breadth and the depth of spike-specific TCRs were significantly higher than at day 0 and than in MenACWY recipients. The whole spike protein was spanned by vaccine-associated CD4 TCRs, and dominant responses were seen in regions 160-218 and 743-854. Most participants were white British and females outnumbered males, and the authors suggested that clonal diversity may have been underestimated.

The CDR3 regions of human TCRbeta chains were analyzed by immunosequencing. The paper's processing steps were these. Repertoire TCRs were matched against a reference library of SARS-CoV-2-specific TCRs generated with the MIRA antigen-specificity platform. Breadth was defined as the fraction of unique TCRs that were SARS-CoV-2-associated. Depth was defined as the fraction of total T cells that were SARS-CoV-2-associated. Using the MIRA data, each spike-specific TCR was assigned both to the spike region to which the TCR was reactive and to a CD4 or CD8 class. Log10-transformed breadth and depth values were compared by one-way ANOVA with Sidak's multiple comparisons tests. This is the immuneACCESS table as TCRdb keeps it, with only in-frame sequences that have V and J called. A part of the clones is gone; compared with another copy, unresolved V genes explain less than half, and the rest is unexplained. V and J calls and clone size follow that table, whereas D and trimming were derived from the DNA. The sample profile shows more than 150,000 clones; 70% to 90% of them were found once. Together, the top ten hold 0.49% of the sample.

Reading the germline V gene gives CDR1 SGHAT and CDR2 FQNNGV. V lost 5 bases and J lost 3 bases; the stretch between them is 14 bases long. The CDR3 covers 15 residues, taking in both the cysteine and the phenylalanine. This entry keeps only the CDR3 DNA: 45 bases, framed from base 1. Turning to this clone: The specificity of this receptor is unknown. No much larger clone exists at a distance of one base, and base qualities are not known.

The receptor's source is an adult in good health. The chain couples TRBV11-2 to TRBJ2-1, with the D gene uncertain. Material: peripheral blood, obtained on day 0 of AZD1222 vaccination. The CDR3 loop reads CASSLEALDYNEQFF. DNA sequence: TGTGCCAGCAGCCTCGAAGCTCTCGACTACAATGAGCAGTTCTTC.